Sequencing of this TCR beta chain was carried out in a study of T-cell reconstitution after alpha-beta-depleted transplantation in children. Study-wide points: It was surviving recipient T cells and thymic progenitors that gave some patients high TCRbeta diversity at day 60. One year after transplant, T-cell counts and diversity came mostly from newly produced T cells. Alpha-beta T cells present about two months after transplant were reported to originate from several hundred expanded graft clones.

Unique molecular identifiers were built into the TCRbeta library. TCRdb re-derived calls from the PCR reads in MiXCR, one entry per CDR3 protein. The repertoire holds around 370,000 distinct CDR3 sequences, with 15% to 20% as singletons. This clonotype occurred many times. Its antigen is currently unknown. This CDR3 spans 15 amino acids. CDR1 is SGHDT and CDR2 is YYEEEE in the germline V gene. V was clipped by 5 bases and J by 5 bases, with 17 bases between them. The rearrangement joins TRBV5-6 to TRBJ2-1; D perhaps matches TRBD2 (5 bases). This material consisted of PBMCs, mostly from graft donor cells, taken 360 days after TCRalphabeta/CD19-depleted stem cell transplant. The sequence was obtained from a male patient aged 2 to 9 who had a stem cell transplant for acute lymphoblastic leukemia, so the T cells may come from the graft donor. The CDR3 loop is CASRGEVAHHNEQFF. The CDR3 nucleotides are TGTGCCAGCAGGGGTGAGGTAGCGCATCACAATGAGCAGTTCTTC.